These 17 T cell receptor beta chains were all obtained from the same sample, sequenced in a study of T cells expressing NK-cell markers. Reanalyzing the 5' RACE reads, TCRdb keeps one entry per CDR3 protein, without DNA. This listing includes about 550,000 distinct CDR3 sequences. Sequenced input: blood T cells: a sorted CD56 or NKG2C T cell subset, CD4+ or CD8+ T cells, or bulk PBMC T cells (not recorded which). These receptors came from a man aged 18-30 years in good health.

This sequence joins TRBV20-1 and TRBJ1-5; TCRdb gives TRBD1 as the D gene, but with no DNA this cannot be confirmed. Germline-derived CDR1 and CDR2 are DFQATT and SNEGSKA (reference sequence). The CDR3 loop spans 15 amino acids. This CDR3 is CSANTDREKGRPQHF.

The chain couples TRBV14 to TRBJ1-6. CDR3 length: 13 residues. Germline V gene sequence: CDR1 SGHDN, CDR2 FVKESK. CDR3 residues: CASSQGRARPLHF.

This sequence joins TRBV10-3 and TRBJ1-4; TCRdb calls TRBD1, which cannot be checked without DNA. The CDR3 totals 15 residues. Per germline, CDR1 ENHRY and CDR2 SYGVKD. CDR3 sequence: CAARRGTTLNEKLFF.

This chain connects TRBV9 to TRBJ2-1; without DNA, the TCRdb call of TRBD1 cannot be checked. Per the germline V gene, CDR1 is SGDLS and CDR2 is YYNGEE. The CDR3 is 16 amino acids. CDR3 sequence: CASSVDTAGHYNEQFF. The whole variable domain, remainder taken from reference TRBV9 and TRBJ2-1, is DSGVTQTPKHLITATGQRVTLRCSPRSGDLSVYWYQQSLDQGLQFLIQYYNGEERAKGNILERFSAQQFPDLHSELNLSSLELGDSALYFCASSVDTAGHYNEQFFGPGTRLTVL.

The CDR3: CASSLERLGGEFF. The chain carries TRBV27 and TRBJ2-1; no DNA is available, so the TRBD1 call from TCRdb remains unchecked. CDR3 length equals 13 residues. Germline V gene sequence: CDR1 MNHEY, CDR2 SMNVEV (reference sequence).

V gene TRBV28 combines with J gene TRBJ2-2. CDR3 size: 15 residues. Germline CDR1 MDHEN, CDR2 SYDVKM. CDR3 in amino acids: CASSLRSGNTGELFF.

The chain uses TRBV12-3 or TRBV12-4 and TRBJ2-3. CDR3 length: 14 amino acids. This CDR3 reads CASSTRRGPDTQYF.

J is TRBJ2-3 and V is TRBV7-9; without DNA, the TCRdb call of TRBD2 cannot be checked. The CDR3 is 15 residues long. CDR1 is SEHNR, CDR2 FQNEAQ, per germline (reference sequence). The CDR3 loop reads CASSPRPWEGDTQYF.

This rearrangement joins TRBV15 to TRBJ2-1; the TCRdb D gene call, TRBD2, has no DNA to confirm it. The length of the CDR3 is 17 residues. CDR1 is LNHNV and CDR2 is YYDKDF in the germline V gene (reference sequence). The CDR3 reads CATSRTGTSGSGNEQFF. The full variable domain, completed using reference TRBV15 and TRBJ2-1, is DAMVIQNPRYQVTQFGKPVTLSCSQTLNHNVMYWYQQKSSQAPKLLFHYYDKDFNNEADTPDNFQSRRPNTSFCFLDIRSPGLGDTAMYLCATSRTGTSGSGNEQFFGPGTRLTVL.

The J gene is TRBJ2-1, the V gene TRBV5-1; TCRdb designates TRBD2, a call that cannot be tested without DNA. This CDR3 has 13 amino acids. CDR1 SGHRS and CDR2 YFSETQ come from the germline V gene. The chain's CDR3 is CASSSWTSPEQFF.

The chain has TRBV9 and TRBJ2-3; the TRBD1 assignment by TCRdb is unverifiable without DNA. Germline CDR1 SGDLS, CDR2 YYNGEE. The CDR3 extends over 19 amino acids. CDR3 sequence reads: CASSVHRDPGQGHADTQYF.

The V gene is TRBV7-2, the J gene TRBJ2-3; absent DNA, TCRdb's TRBD1 call cannot be checked. This CDR3 spans 15 amino acids. CDR1 and CDR2 from the germline V gene are SGHTA and FQGNSA. The CDR3 sequence: CASRPRGTLTDTQYF.

V gene TRBV11-3 combines with J gene TRBJ1-1; TCRdb names TRBD1, which stays unverified in the absence of DNA. CDR1 SGHNT and CDR2 YENEEA come from the germline V gene. This CDR3 spans 13 amino acids. CDR3 sequence reads: CASSLGPLVEAFF.

The V and J genes are TRBV20-1 and TRBJ2-4. There are 14 residues in the CDR3. Germline V CDR1 and CDR2: DFQATT, SNEGSKA (reference sequence). The CDR3 loop is CSASGGETKNIQYF.

The chain joins TRBV29-1 to TRBJ2-5; TCRdb selects TRBD1, and the lack of DNA leaves this call unchecked. The CDR3 is 14 residues long. Germline V lookup: CDR1 SQVTM, CDR2 ANQGSEA. The CDR3 is CSVARGGGAETQYF.

The V and J genes are TRBV30 and TRBJ1-1. Looked up from germline, CDR1 is GTSNPN and CDR2 is SVGIG (reference sequence). CDR3 length equals 13 residues. CDR3 protein: CAWSVVGNTEAFF.

The chain links TRBV5-1 to TRBJ2-7. There are 15 residues in the CDR3. CDR1 is SGHRS, CDR2 YFSETQ, per germline. CDR3 amino acids: CASSLGAGGSHEQYF.